Shown below are 32 T cell receptor beta chains from a single sample sequenced in a study of metastatic and nonmetastatic thyroid tumors (dated by TCRdb to the early 2020s). Libraries came from PCR. Sequenced using an Illumina HiSeq 4000. TCRdb trimmed public reads at Q25 via fastp, called clones via MiXCR and kept in-frame beta chains. The sample contains some 64,000 clones, about 4% of them found a single time. Of the sample, approximately 20% is held by the ten largest clones. None of the patients had been given any treatment before thyroid surgery. Specimen: blood. Receptors originate from a female donor with papillary thyroid cancer or a benign thyroid nodule (not recorded which). Some clones in this sample may be carry-over from other donors' samples.

This clone appeared many times. The chain has TRBV2 and TRBJ2-5, with TRBD2 matching 7 bases. Germline V gene data show CDR1 as SNHLY and CDR2 as FYNNEI. The CDR3 runs to 15 residues. Unmatched junction bases numbered 7, after V lost 5 bases and J lost 1 base. Written as DNA, the CDR3 is TGTGCCAGCAGTCGACTAGCAGCCACCCAAGAGACCCAGTACTTC. Translation gives CASSRLAATQETQYF.

This clone was counted at least ten times. CDR3 in DNA: TGTGCCAGCAGTGACACAGCGGACCTCTACACAGATACGCAGTATTTT. Its translation: CASSDTADLYTDTQYF. The J gene is TRBJ2-3, the V gene TRBV2; D perhaps matches TRBD2 (5 bases). The germline V gene encodes CDR1 SNHLY and CDR2 FYNNEI. The germline V and J ends were trimmed by 3 bases and 2 bases, with 15 bases remaining between them. The CDR3 length is 16 residues. The variable domain in full, completed from reference TRBV2 and TRBJ2-3, reads EPEVTQTPSHQVTQMGQEVILRCVPISNHLYFYWYRQILGQKVEFLVSFYNNEISEKSEIFDDQFSVERPDGSNFTLKIRSTKLEDSAMYFCASSDTADLYTDTQYFGPGTRLTVL.

This chain links TRBV7-3 with TRBJ2-2; no clear D gene. With 3 bases removed from V and 9 bases from J, the gap between germline ends came to 14 bases. Germline V gene lookup returns CDR1 SGHTA and CDR2 FQGTGA. This CDR3 has 14 amino acids. DNA of the CDR3: TGTGCCAGCAGCTTCCTACCGTGGGCCTGGGAGCTGTTTTTT. Protein: CASSFLPWAWELFF.

This clone was seen only a few times. The CDR3 DNA follows: TGTGCCAGCAGGGGGGGATTACTTGCTTATGGCTACACCTTC. Translated, it gives CASRGGLLAYGYTF. The rearrangement uses TRBV28 and TRBJ1-2, with D perhaps matching TRBD1 (5 bases). Trimming shortened V by 6 bases and J by 5 bases, and 16 bases separated the two germline ends. The germline gives CDR1 MDHEN, CDR2 SYDVKM. CDR3 length equals 14 residues.

Ten or more counts support this clone. V usage is TRBV28 and J usage is TRBJ2-1; tentatively, D is TRBD1 (6 bases). Germline lookup yields CDR1 MDHEN and CDR2 SYDVKM. This CDR3 is 13 amino acids long. The V gene lost 6 bases and the J gene lost 11 bases, with 17 bases spanning the gap. The CDR3, as DNA: TGTGCCAGCAGCCCCGGCCCAGGACAGAAGCAGTTCTTC. This translates into CASSPGPGQKQFF.

This clone was picked up a small number of times. This chain links TRBV15 with TRBJ2-7; D is unclear. Trimming stripped 0 bases from V and 0 bases from J, with 15 bases between. CDR3 length equals 17 residues. Per the germline V gene, CDR1 is LNHNV and CDR2 is YYDKDF (reference sequence). The CDR3: CATSRELKSTASYEQYF. The CDR3 nucleotides read TGTGCCACCAGCAGAGAGCTTAAGTCGACGGCCTCCTACGAGCAGTACTTC.

This clone has a handful of counts. The chain links TRBV19 to TRBJ1-5; tentative D call: TRBD1 (5 bases). The CDR3 runs to 14 residues. Looked up from germline, CDR1 is LNHDA and CDR2 is SQIVND (reference sequence). The germline V and J ends were trimmed by 4 bases and 7 bases, with 14 bases remaining between them. The CDR3 loop is CASSTSSEGQPQHF. CDR3 in DNA: TGTGCCAGTAGTACCTCCAGCGAGGGGCAGCCCCAGCATTTT. The full variable domain, its missing parts supplied by reference TRBV19 and TRBJ1-5, is DGGITQSPKYLFRKEGQNVTLSCEQNLNHDAMYWYRQDPGQGLRLIYYSQIVNDFQKGDIAEGYSVSREKKESFPLTVTSAQKNPTAFYLCASSTSSEGQPQHFGDGTRLSIL.

This clone came up many times. CDR3 protein: CASSLGGGTDTQYF. The CDR3 nucleotides read TGCGCCAGCAGCTTGGGTGGAGGCACAGATACGCAGTATTTT. V and J are TRBV5-1 and TRBJ2-3, with D hard to call. V was shortened by 0 bases and J by 1 base, with 6 bases between the two germline ends. Germline CDR1 is SGHRS and CDR2 is YFSETQ. CDR3 size: 14 residues.

The J gene is TRBJ1-5, the V gene TRBV5-1; tentatively, D is TRBD1 (5 bases). Per the germline V gene, CDR1 is SGHRS and CDR2 is YFSETQ. V lost 3 bases to trimming and J lost 1 base, with 11 bases between them. This CDR3 is built from 15 residues. CDR3 loop: CASSSGSGSNQPQHF. CDR3 nucleotide sequence: TGCGCCAGCAGCTCGGGATCAGGGAGCAATCAGCCCCAGCATTTT.

This clone was detected only a few times. The same CDR3 also results from other DNA sequences found in this sample. This chain links TRBV18 with TRBJ1-1, with TRBD1 as a possible D gene (6 bases). This CDR3 has 14 amino acids. CDR1 KGHSH and CDR2 LQKENI come from the germline V gene. The ends were cut back, 4 bases at V and 9 bases at J, with 18 bases in the middle. The CDR3 nucleotides read TGTGCCAGCTCACTTAACCACGGGACATTACAAGCTTTCTTT. Translation gives CASSLNHGTLQAFF.

This clone showed up many times. The DNA for the CDR3 is TGTGCCAGCAGTCCAAGAGGGCTAGCGGGAGGGCCCTCATTAGTGACCCAGTACTTC. Residues: CASSPRGLAGGPSLVTQYF. V gene TRBV12-3 or TRBV12-4 combines with J gene TRBJ2-5, with 12 nucleotides matching TRBD2. CDR3 size: 19 residues. V dropped 5 bases and J dropped 7; count of bases not matched to a gene: 20.

In its sample, this clone was seen a few times. The chain uses TRBV11-2 and TRBJ2-3; TRBD2 matches 8 bases. The CDR3 is 17 amino acids. V was clipped by 3 bases and J by 2 bases; unmatched bases: 10. Germline V gene sequence: CDR1 SGHAT, CDR2 FQNNGV. CDR3 in DNA: TGTGCCAGCAGCTTCGCGTATGGGACTAGAAACACAGATACGCAGTATTTT. Translating gives CASSFAYGTRNTDTQYF.

As regards this clone: Its ends do not fully match the called genes, so a read error is possible. Other DNA sequences of this sample code for an identical CDR3. This rearrangement joins TRBV20-1 to TRBJ2-3; TRBD1 agrees at 7 bases. The length of the CDR3 is 16 residues. Germline values: CDR1 DFQATT, CDR2 SNEGSKA (reference sequence). This CDR3 reads CSADSGQALSTDTQYF. The DNA of the CDR3 is TGCAGTGCTGATTCTGGACAGGCCCTTAGCACAGACACGCAGTATTTT.

This clone has a count of ten or more. The chain is built from TRBV20-1 and TRBJ2-7; 8 nucleotides line up with TRBD1. Germline V lookup: CDR1 DFQATT, CDR2 SNEGSKA (reference sequence). V dropped 6 bases and J dropped 3; count of bases not matched to a gene: 4. The CDR3 loop spans 12 amino acids. The CDR3 loop is CSAQDRVYEQYF. In nucleotides, the CDR3 is TGCAGTGCCCAGGACAGGGTCTACGAGCAGTACTTC.

On this clone: A read error may be the cause here, since a much bigger clone is one base away. As DNA, the CDR3 is TGTGACAGCAGCTTGGCGCCAGTGAACACTGAAGCTTTCTTT. Protein: CDSSLAPVNTEAFF. The chain carries TRBV5-5 and TRBJ1-1, with D hard to call. This CDR3 is built from 14 residues. Germline-derived CDR1 and CDR2 are SGHKS and YYEKEE (reference sequence).

A note on this clone: A read error may produce the germline difference seen at one junction end. The chain has TRBV19 and TRBJ2-2; the D gene is possibly TRBD1 (6 bases). Germline CDR1 reads LNHDA; CDR2 reads SQIVND (reference sequence). The CDR3 loop spans 16 amino acids. In nucleotides, the CDR3 is TGTGCCAGTAGCATCCTCTGGGACACCTACACCGTGGAGCTGTTTTTT. It yields the protein CASSILWDTYTVELFF.

Turning to this clone: One end of the junction varies from germline; a read error may be responsible. CDR3 nucleotides: TGTGACACCAGTGAACAAGGCGAGACGAGCTTAACGCAGTATTTT. This gives the protein CDTSEQGETSLTQYF. The chain is built from TRBV24-1 and TRBJ2-3; D remains unclear. Germline CDR1 KGHDR, CDR2 SFDVKD. The CDR3 runs to 15 residues.

The V call is TRBV3-1, the J call TRBJ2-5; unclear D gene. Trimming cost V 6 bases and J 7 bases, with 18 bases left between them. Germline-derived CDR1 and CDR2 are LGHDT and YNNKEL (reference sequence). The CDR3 extends over 14 amino acids. This chain's CDR3 is CASRKEVQSGTQYF. The DNA for the CDR3 is TGTGCCAGCAGAAAAGAGGTCCAAAGTGGGACCCAGTACTTC.

This clone was counted between two and nine times. A clone one base away is much larger, so this may be a read error. The chain recombines TRBV4-2 with TRBJ2-7; 10 nucleotides line up with TRBD2. This CDR3 has 17 residues. Germline lookup yields CDR1 LGHNA and CDR2 YNFKEQ. This chain's CDR3 is CAISQDKAGGPSGEQYF. As DNA, the CDR3 is TGTGCCATCAGCCAAGATAAAGCGGGAGGGCCCTCAGGGGAGCAGTACTTC.

As concerns this clone: A read error is possible here, since a much larger clone lies one base away. The genes are TRBV20-1 and TRBJ2-1; either TRBD1 or TRBD2 may supply D (5 bases each). TRBJ2-5 matches the DNA end more closely, so the J call is doubtful. CDR1 and CDR2 (germline): DFQATT, SNEGSKA (reference sequence). The CDR3 contains 13 residues. The DNA for the CDR3 is TGCAGTGCTAGAGTGGGGACCTTGGAGACCCAGTACTTC. This translates into CSARVGTLETQYF.

The chain has TRBV3-1 and TRBJ2-7; D may be TRBD1 (5 bases). Trimming shortened V by 3 bases and J by 6 bases, and 27 bases separated the two germline ends. This CDR3 has 18 residues. CDR1 and CDR2 from the germline V gene are LGHDT and YNNKEL (reference sequence). Here the CDR3 reads CASSQFRVPGKGRIEQYF. In DNA, the CDR3 is TGTGCCAGCAGCCAGTTCCGAGTCCCGGGCAAGGGGCGCATCGAGCAGTACTTC.

This clone was observed at least ten times. This chain connects TRBV30 to TRBJ2-5; the match to TRBD1 covers 7 bases. The CDR3 totals 14 residues. Germline CDR1 reads GTSNPN; CDR2 reads SVGIG (reference sequence). The ends lost 1 base at V and 4 bases at J; junction bases unmatched: 6. The CDR3 region is CAWSAQRQGETQYF. The DNA for the CDR3 is TGTGCCTGGAGTGCCCAGCGACAGGGAGAGACCCAGTACTTC.

This clone was seen many times. This chain connects TRBV7-2 to TRBJ2-7; D is uncertain. Germline CDR1 SGHTA, CDR2 FQGNSA. The V end was cut by 1 base, the J end by 7 bases, with 14 bases between. The CDR3 consists of 14 residues. CDR3 protein: CASSLGSHLGEQYF. CDR3 sequence (DNA): TGTGCCAGCAGCTTAGGCTCCCACCTTGGAGAGCAGTACTTC.

This clone was counted a few times. The rearrangement uses TRBV7-2 and TRBJ1-4; no clear D gene. V was trimmed by 2 bases and J by 0 bases, leaving 10 bases between them. This CDR3 is built from 16 residues. Looked up from germline, CDR1 is SGHTA and CDR2 is FQGNSA. The CDR3 DNA follows: TGTGCCAGCAGCTTAAATCCTCTAGCAACTAATGAAAAACTGTTTTTT. Translated: CASSLNPLATNEKLFF. The variable domain in full, with the rest retrieved from reference TRBV7-2 and TRBJ1-4, is GAGVSQSPSNKVTEKGKDVELRCDPISGHTALYWYRQSLGQGLEFLIYFQGNSAPDKSGLPSDRFSAERTGGSVSTLTIQRTQQEDSAVYLCASSLNPLATNEKLFFGSGTQLSVL.

This clone was observed at least ten times. A much larger clone sits a single nucleotide away, making a read error possible. Other DNA sequences from this sample encode an identical CDR3 as well. The V gene is TRBV5-1, the J gene TRBJ2-5; a weak D match, TRBD2 (6 bases). V was trimmed by 4 bases and J by 3 bases, leaving 16 bases between them. Germline CDR1 SGHRS, CDR2 YFSETQ. CDR3 length: 15 residues. DNA for the CDR3: TGCGCCAGCAGCACCGGGACTGGCGGGAAAGAGACCCAGTACTTC. Amino acid sequence: CASSTGTGGKETQYF.

The chain couples TRBV19 to TRBJ2-3; 10 bases match TRBD2. With V trimmed by 6 bases and J by 5 bases, 5 bases remained unmatched. Germline CDR1 LNHDA, CDR2 SQIVND (reference sequence). The CDR3 covers 14 residues. CDR3 in amino acids: CASRPSSGRDTQYF. In DNA, the CDR3 is TGTGCCAGTAGACCTTCTAGCGGGAGAGATACGCAGTATTTT.

Many counts were recorded for this clone. This rearrangement joins TRBV14 to TRBJ1-2; D gene uncertain. CDR3 size: 13 residues. Trimming removed 1 base from V and 7 bases from J, with 10 bases in between. Looked up from germline, CDR1 is SGHDN and CDR2 is FVKESK. CDR3: CASSQVLVTGYTF. CDR3 nucleotide sequence: TGTGCCAGCAGCCAAGTTCTGGTTACTGGCTACACCTTC.

Comments on this clone: A single base separates this from a much larger clone, so it may be a read error. The rearrangement links TRBV30 to TRBJ2-3; 7 positions agree with TRBD2. CDR1 and CDR2 from the germline V gene are GTSNPN and SVGIG (reference sequence). There are 15 residues in the CDR3. The CDR3 DNA reads as TGTGCCTGGAGTGTACGGGGGGTGGGCACATATACGCAGTATTTT. This sequence encodes CAWSVRGVGTYTQYF.

CDR3 sequence reads: CASSARENSPLHF. The CDR3 DNA reads as TGTGCCAGTAGTGCCAGAGAGAATTCACCCCTCCACTTT. The chain joins TRBV19 to TRBJ1-6; no clear D gene. This CDR3 comprises 13 residues. Germline loops: CDR1 LNHDA, CDR2 SQIVND (reference sequence). Trimming took off 5 bases at V and 7 bases at J, with 9 bases between the two ends.

The genes are TRBV24-1 and TRBJ1-3; D is undetermined. The V gene lost 5 bases and the J gene lost 1 base, with 8 bases spanning the gap. This CDR3 spans 14 amino acids. The V gene's germline CDR1 is KGHDR and CDR2 SFDVKD. This CDR3 is CATSAPGSGNTIYF. The CDR3, as DNA: TGTGCCACCAGTGCTCCGGGATCTGGAAACACCATATATTTT.

This clone was seen many times. The rearrangement uses TRBV19 and TRBJ2-7, with TRBD1 matching 8 bases. CDR3 size: 14 residues. From germline, CDR1 is LNHDA and CDR2 SQIVND (reference sequence). Trimming cost V 10 bases and J 7 bases; bases outside gene matches: 15. The CDR3 sequence is CATGEGRGLGEQYF. CDR3 in DNA: TGTGCCACCGGTGAGGGCAGGGGGCTGGGGGAGCAGTACTTC. The entire variable domain, with the rest obtained from reference TRBV19 and TRBJ2-7, is as follows: DGGITQSPKYLFRKEGQNVTLSCEQNLNHDAMYWYRQDPGQGLRLIYYSQIVNDFQKGDIAEGYSVSREKKESFPLTVTSAQKNPTAFYLCATGEGRGLGEQYFGPGTRLTVT.

This clone was picked up many times. The J gene is TRBJ1-1, the V gene TRBV3-1, with unresolved D. The CDR3 totals 15 residues. Germline assignment: CDR1 LGHDT and CDR2 YNNKEL (reference sequence). The V end was cut by 7 bases, the J end by 1 base, with 16 bases between. In nucleotides, the CDR3 is TGTGCCAGCACCGAATCGGGGTCGGCGAACACTGAAGCTTTCTTT. Protein product: CASTESGSANTEAFF.